The 19 T cell receptor beta chains presented below share a single source sample, sequenced in a study of blood T cell repertoires in COVID-19. Assay: immunoSEQ multiplex PCR; the TCRdb copy retains only in-frame clones and omits some. This sample yields fewer than 130,000 clones, of which 69% are seen a single time; roughly 6% belongs to the top ten. Sequencing was performed on peripheral blood. Every receptor here comes from a man older than 75 with acute or convalescent COVID-19.

The J gene is TRBJ2-7, the V gene TRBV4-3; D perhaps matches TRBD1 (6 bases). The germline V gene encodes CDR1 LGHNA and CDR2 YSLEER. Trimming removed 0 bases at V and 6 bases at J, with 12 bases between. This CDR3 contains 14 residues. CDR3 residues: CASSQENRASEQYF. CDR3 in DNA: TGCGCCAGCAGCCAAGAGAACAGGGCGAGCGAGCAGTACTTC.

V and J are TRBV15 and TRBJ1-4; 9 bases align to TRBD1. Germline CDR1 reads LNHNV; CDR2 reads YYDKDF (reference sequence). CDR3 length: 15 amino acids. With V trimmed by 0 bases and J by 4 bases, 0 bases remained unmatched. The DNA of the CDR3 is TGTGCCACCAGCAGAGAGGGACAGGGTAATGAAAAACTGTTTTTT. Its protein product is CATSREGQGNEKLFF.

This clone was seen a few times. The CDR3 region has the DNA TGTGCCAGCAGTGACCCTCTACAGGGGGTCCGGAACACTGAAGCTTTCTTT. Protein sequence: CASSDPLQGVRNTEAFF. V usage is TRBV2 and J usage is TRBJ1-1, with TRBD1 identical over 8 bases. The CDR3 length is 17 residues. The germline gives CDR1 SNHLY, CDR2 FYNNEI. Trimming cost V 3 bases and J 1 base; bases outside gene matches: 10.

This clone was picked up many times. This chain connects TRBV4-3 to TRBJ2-1; TRBD2 matches 16 bases. There are 18 residues in the CDR3. Trimming took 1 base from V and 6 from J; bases not matched to a gene: 6. The germline V gene encodes CDR1 LGHNA and CDR2 YSLEER. Here the CDR3 DNA reads TGCGCCAGCAGCCAAGCCATCGGGACTAGCGGGAGGGGCAATGAGCAGTTCTTC. Translation: CASSQAIGTSGRGNEQFF.

This clone has at least ten counts. The rearrangement links TRBV10-3 to TRBJ2-7, with 9 nucleotides matching TRBD1. This CDR3 region has 17 residues. Per germline, CDR1 ENHRY and CDR2 SYGVKD. Losses at the gene ends were 0 bases for V and 0 bases for J; bases not matched to a gene: 6. The CDR3 here is CAISESTGTGISYEQYF. The CDR3 DNA follows: TGTGCCATCAGTGAGTCGACGGGGACAGGGATCTCCTACGAGCAGTACTTC.

The chain couples TRBV6-5 to TRBJ1-1, with a possible D match to TRBD1 (5 bases). The CDR3 length is 13 residues. Germline-derived CDR1 and CDR2 are MNHEY and SVGAGI. Between the trimmed V and J ends, which lost 6 bases and 6 bases, there was a span of 14 bases. CDR3 nucleotides: TGTGCCAGCAGGAAGCAGACAGCCCCTGAAGCTTTCTTT. This codes for CASRKQTAPEAFF.

The genes are TRBV24-1 and TRBJ2-5, with 10 bases lining up with TRBD1. The CDR3 loop spans 13 amino acids. Germline V lookup: CDR1 KGHDR, CDR2 SFDVKD. V trimming: 9 bases; J trimming: 0 bases; junction bases outside the gene matches: 0. CDR3 in amino acids: CATGTGDQETQYF. CDR3 DNA sequence: TGTGCCACCGGGACAGGGGACCAAGAGACCCAGTACTTC.

V is TRBV19 and J is TRBJ2-7, with 7 positions matching TRBD2. Germline values: CDR1 LNHDA, CDR2 SQIVND (reference sequence). The CDR3 is made up of 16 amino acids. With V trimmed by 0 bases and J by 6 bases, 11 bases remained unmatched. CDR3 loop: CASSIEGRETLGEQYF. The CDR3 coding sequence is TGTGCCAGTAGTATAGAAGGGCGGGAGACCCTTGGCGAGCAGTACTTC.

This chain joins TRBV6-5 and TRBJ2-3, with TRBD2 matching over 8 bases. CDR1 and CDR2 (germline): MNHEY, SVGAGI. The CDR3 has 15 amino acids. V dropped 6 bases and J dropped 5; count of bases not matched to a gene: 10. The CDR3 sequence is CASSTPRGAQDTQYF. CDR3 nucleotides: TGTGCCAGCAGCACGCCGCGGGGGGCCCAAGATACGCAGTATTTT.

The V gene is TRBV6-6, the J gene TRBJ1-1, with D uncertain. V lost 5 bases to trimming and J lost 1 base, with 11 bases between them. The V gene's germline CDR1 is MNHNY and CDR2 SVGAGI (reference sequence). The CDR3 has 14 residues. CDR3 coding DNA: TGTGCCAGCAGTAACCGAGGTAGGAACACTGAAGCTTTCTTT. Amino acids: CASSNRGRNTEAFF.

This clone showed up just once. V is TRBV6-5 and J is TRBJ2-1, with 8 bases aligning to TRBD2. Germline CDR1 and CDR2: MNHEY and SVGAGI. V was clipped by 6 bases and J by 3 bases; unmatched bases: 7. This CDR3 is 15 amino acids long. The CDR3 DNA follows: TGTGCCAGCAGCATCGTTCTAGCGGGCTACAATGAGCAGTTCTTC. It yields the protein CASSIVLAGYNEQFF.

The chain employs TRBV29-1 and TRBJ2-5, with D possibly TRBD1 on 5 matching bases. The CDR3 length is 14 residues. CDR1 and CDR2 from the germline V gene are SQVTM and ANQGSEA. Deletions cut 4 bases from V and 3 bases from J, with 15 bases between. The CDR3, as DNA: TGCAGCGTTGGGGGCACGGGTGGGGAAGAGACCCAGTACTTC. It specifies CSVGGTGGEETQYF.

The V and J genes are TRBV28 and TRBJ1-2; TRBD1 is a possible D gene (5 bases). The V gene lost 2 bases and the J gene lost 3 bases, with 7 bases spanning the gap. The CDR3 totals 13 residues. Per the germline V gene, CDR1 is MDHEN and CDR2 is SYDVKM. In DNA, the CDR3 is TGTGCCAGCAGTTTAGGGGGGTACTATGGCTACACCTTC. This translates into CASSLGGYYGYTF.

The CDR3 loop is CASSLKPGENQPQHF. CDR3 bases: TGTGCCAGCAGCTTAAAGCCCGGGGAGAATCAGCCCCAGCATTTT. The rearrangement joins TRBV7-2 to TRBJ1-5; D gene unclear. The CDR3 totals 15 residues. V gave up 2 bases and J gave up 4 bases, with 12 bases separating them. Germline V gene sequence: CDR1 SGHTA, CDR2 FQGNSA.

The rearrangement joins TRBV24-1 to TRBJ1-4; no firm D call. With 4 bases removed from V and 5 bases from J, the gap between germline ends came to 16 bases. The CDR3 consists of 16 residues. Germline V gene lookup returns CDR1 KGHDR and CDR2 SFDVKD. As DNA, the CDR3 is TGTGCCACCAGTGACCCATCGAGGACGGGGAATGAAAAACTGTTTTTT. Translated, it gives CATSDPSRTGNEKLFF.

This sequence joins TRBV4-2 and TRBJ1-5; the D is unclear. Deletions cut 2 bases from V and 3 bases from J, with 8 bases between. There are 14 residues in the CDR3. Germline V gene sequence: CDR1 LGHNA, CDR2 YNFKEQ. The CDR3 region is CASSQSPSNQPQHF. In DNA, the CDR3 is TGTGCCAGCAGCCAAAGCCCGTCCAATCAGCCCCAGCATTTT.

J is TRBJ2-3 and V is TRBV11-2; D gene uncertain. V dropped 5 bases and J dropped 2 bases, with 8 bases sitting between them. The CDR3 loop spans 13 amino acids. CDR1 is SGHAT, CDR2 FQNNGV, per germline. CDR3 DNA: TGTGCCAGCAGCCAAACTATCACAGATACGCAGTATTTT. This translates into CASSQTITDTQYF.

The chain has TRBV7-9 and TRBJ1-3; TRBD1 matches at 7 bases. V was pared by 6 bases and J by 0 bases, with 2 bases of the junction left unmatched. This CDR3 region has 14 residues. Germline V lookup: CDR1 SEHNR, CDR2 FQNEAQ (reference sequence). The chain's CDR3 is CASRRDSSGNTIYF. As DNA, the CDR3 is TGTGCCAGCAGGCGGGACAGCTCTGGAAACACCATATATTTT.

The chain uses TRBV7-9 and TRBJ2-3; D remains ambiguous. Germline CDR1 reads SEHNR; CDR2 reads FQNEAQ (reference sequence). Trimming removed 3 bases at V and 6 bases at J, with 7 bases between. The CDR3 is made up of 12 amino acids. CDR3 protein: CASSFVADTQYF. The CDR3 bases are TGTGCCAGCAGCTTTGTTGCGGATACGCAGTATTTT.